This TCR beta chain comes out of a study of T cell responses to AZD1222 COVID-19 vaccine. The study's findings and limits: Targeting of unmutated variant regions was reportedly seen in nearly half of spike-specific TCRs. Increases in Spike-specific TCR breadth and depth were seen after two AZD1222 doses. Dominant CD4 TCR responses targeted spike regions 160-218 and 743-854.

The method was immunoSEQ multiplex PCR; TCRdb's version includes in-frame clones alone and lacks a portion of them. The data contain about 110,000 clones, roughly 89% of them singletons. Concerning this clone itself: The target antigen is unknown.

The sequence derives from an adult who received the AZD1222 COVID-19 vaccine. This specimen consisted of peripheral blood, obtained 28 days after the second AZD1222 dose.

CDR3 nucleotides: TGTGCCAGCGGCAAGGGGGCGCGCACTGAAGCTTTCTTT. As protein: CASGKGARTEAFF. This chain connects TRBV6-6 to TRBJ1-1; 7 nucleotides align to TRBD1. Trimming cost V 8 bases and J 4 bases; bases outside gene matches: 7. The CDR3 consists of 13 residues. CDR1 and CDR2 from the germline V gene are MNHNY and SVGAGI (reference sequence).